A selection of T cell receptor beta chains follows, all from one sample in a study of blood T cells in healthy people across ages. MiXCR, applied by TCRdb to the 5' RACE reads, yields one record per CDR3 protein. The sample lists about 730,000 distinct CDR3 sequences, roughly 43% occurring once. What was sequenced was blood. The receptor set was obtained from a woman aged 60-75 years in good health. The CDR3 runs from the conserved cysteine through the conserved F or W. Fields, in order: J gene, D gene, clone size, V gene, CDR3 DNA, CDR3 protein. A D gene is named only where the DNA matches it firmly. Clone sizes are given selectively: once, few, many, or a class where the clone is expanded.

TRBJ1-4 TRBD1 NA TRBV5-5 TGTGCCAGCAGCATGGGACAGGCCGAAAAACTGTTTTTT CASSMGQAEKLFF
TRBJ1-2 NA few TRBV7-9 TGTGCCAGCAGCCGTGCTGACAGCTCCTATGGCTACACCTTC CASSRADSSYGYTF
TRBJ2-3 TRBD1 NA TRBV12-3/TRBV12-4 TGTGCCAGCAGCTTAGGACAGGGAGGTGGCACAGATACGGAGTATTTT CASSLGQGGGTDTEYF
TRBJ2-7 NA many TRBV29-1 TGCAGCGTTGTCCCCCCCGGCAGGGACTCCTACGAGCAGTACTTC CSVVPPGRDSYEQYF
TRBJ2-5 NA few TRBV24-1 TGTGCCACCATGGATCGGGAGACCCAGTACTTC CATMDRETQYF
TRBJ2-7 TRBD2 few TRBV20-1 TGCAGTGCTAGAAAACTAGCGGGGAGGTACGAGCAGTACTTC CSARKLAGRYEQYF
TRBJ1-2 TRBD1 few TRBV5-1 TGCGCCAGCAGCCCAACATTCGACAGGGGGGCCTATGGCTACACCTTC CASSPTFDRGAYGYTF
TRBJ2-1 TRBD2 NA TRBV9 TGTGCCAGCAACGTAGCGGGGCCGGTCGGTAATGAGCAGTTCTTC CASNVAGPVGNEQFF
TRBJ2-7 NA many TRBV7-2 TGTGCCAGCAGCTTAGCGGCCAACTACGAGCAGTACTTC CASSLAANYEQYF
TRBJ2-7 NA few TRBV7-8 TGTGCCAGCAGCGTACAGGGCCAGTCCTACGAGCAGTACTTC CASSVQGQSYEQYF